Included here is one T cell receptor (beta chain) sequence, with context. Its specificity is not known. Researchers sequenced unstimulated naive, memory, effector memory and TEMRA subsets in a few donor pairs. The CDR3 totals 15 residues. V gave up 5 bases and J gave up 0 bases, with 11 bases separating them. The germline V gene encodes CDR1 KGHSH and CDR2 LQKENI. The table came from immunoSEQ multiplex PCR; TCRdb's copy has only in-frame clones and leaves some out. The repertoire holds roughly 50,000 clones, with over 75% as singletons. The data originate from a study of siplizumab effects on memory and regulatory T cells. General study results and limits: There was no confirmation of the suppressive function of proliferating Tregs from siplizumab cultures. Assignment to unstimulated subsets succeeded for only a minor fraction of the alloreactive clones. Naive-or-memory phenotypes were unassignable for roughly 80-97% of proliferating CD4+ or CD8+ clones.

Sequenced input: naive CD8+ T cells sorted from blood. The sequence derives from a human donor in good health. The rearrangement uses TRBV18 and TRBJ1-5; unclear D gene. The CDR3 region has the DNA TGTGCCAGCTCATCGACGGGATATAGCAATCAGCCCCAGCATTTT. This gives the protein CASSSTGYSNQPQHF.